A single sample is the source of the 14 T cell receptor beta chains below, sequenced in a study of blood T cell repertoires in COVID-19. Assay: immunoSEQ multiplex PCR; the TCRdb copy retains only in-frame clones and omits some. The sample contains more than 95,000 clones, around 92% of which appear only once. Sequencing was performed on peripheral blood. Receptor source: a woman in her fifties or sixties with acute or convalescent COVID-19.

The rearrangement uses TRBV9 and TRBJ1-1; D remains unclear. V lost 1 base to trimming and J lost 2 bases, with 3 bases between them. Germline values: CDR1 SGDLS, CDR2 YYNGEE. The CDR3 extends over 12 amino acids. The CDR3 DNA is TGTGCCAGCAGCGTATCTAACACTGAAGCTTTCTTT. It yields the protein CASSVSNTEAFF.

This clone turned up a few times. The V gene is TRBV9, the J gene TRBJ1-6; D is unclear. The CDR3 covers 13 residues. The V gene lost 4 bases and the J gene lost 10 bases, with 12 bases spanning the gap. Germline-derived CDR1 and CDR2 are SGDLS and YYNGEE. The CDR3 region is CASSSRPRSPLHF. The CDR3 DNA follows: TGTGCCAGCAGCTCCCGCCCACGGTCACCCCTCCACTTT.

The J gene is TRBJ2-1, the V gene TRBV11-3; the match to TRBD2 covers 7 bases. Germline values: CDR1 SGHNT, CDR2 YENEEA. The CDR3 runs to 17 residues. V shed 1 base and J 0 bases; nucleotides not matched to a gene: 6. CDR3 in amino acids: CASSLGTSANSYNEQFF. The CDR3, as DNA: TGTGCCAGCAGCTTAGGAACTAGCGCCAACTCCTACAATGAGCAGTTCTTC.

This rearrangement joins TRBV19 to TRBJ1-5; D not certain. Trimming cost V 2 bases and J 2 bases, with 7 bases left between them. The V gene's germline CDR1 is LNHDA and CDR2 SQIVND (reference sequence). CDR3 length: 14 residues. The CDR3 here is CASSISGGNQPQHF. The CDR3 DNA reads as TGTGCCAGTAGTATATCCGGGGGCAATCAGCCCCAGCATTTT. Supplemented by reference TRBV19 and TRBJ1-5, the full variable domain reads DGGITQSPKYLFRKEGQNVTLSCEQNLNHDAMYWYRQDPGQGLRLIYYSQIVNDFQKGDIAEGYSVSREKKESFPLTVTSAQKNPTAFYLCASSISGGNQPQHFGDGTRLSIL.

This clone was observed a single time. The CDR3 sequence: CASSFTGANYGYTF. The CDR3 DNA follows: TGTGCCAGCAGCTTTACAGGAGCTAACTATGGCTACACCTTC. This chain joins TRBV5-4 and TRBJ1-2; possibly TRBD1 for D (5 bases). V lost 2 bases, J lost 0 bases, and 8 bases lay in between. The CDR3 loop spans 14 amino acids. CDR1 SGHNT and CDR2 YYREEE come from the germline V gene (reference sequence). The complete variable domain, with remaining parts taken from reference TRBV5-4 and TRBJ1-2, reads ETGVTQSPTHLIKTRGQQVTLRCSSQSGHNTVSWYQQALGQGPQFIFQYYREEENGRGNFPPRFSGLQFPNYSSELNVNALELDDSALYLCASSFTGANYGYTFGSGTRLTVV.

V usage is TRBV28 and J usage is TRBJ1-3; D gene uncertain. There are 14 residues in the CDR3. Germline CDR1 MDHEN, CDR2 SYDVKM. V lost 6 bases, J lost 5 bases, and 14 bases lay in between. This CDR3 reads CASRAQMGRNTIYF. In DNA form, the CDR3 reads TGTGCCAGCAGGGCCCAAATGGGCAGAAACACCATATATTTT.

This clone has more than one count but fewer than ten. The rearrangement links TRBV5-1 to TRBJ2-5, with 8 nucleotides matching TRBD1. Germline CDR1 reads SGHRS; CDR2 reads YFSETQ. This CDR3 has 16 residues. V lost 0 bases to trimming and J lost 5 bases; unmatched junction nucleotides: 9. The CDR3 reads CASSLDPGQATETQYF. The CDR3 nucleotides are TGCGCCAGCAGCTTGGATCCGGGACAGGCGACCGAGACCCAGTACTTC.

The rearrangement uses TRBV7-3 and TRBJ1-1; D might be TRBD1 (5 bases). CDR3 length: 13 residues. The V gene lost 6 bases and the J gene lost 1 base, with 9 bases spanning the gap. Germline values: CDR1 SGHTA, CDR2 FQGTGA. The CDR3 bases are TGTGCCAGCAGAGGGGTCCCGAACACTGAAGCTTTCTTT. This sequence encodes CASRGVPNTEAFF. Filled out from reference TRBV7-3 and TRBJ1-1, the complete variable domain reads GAGVSQTPSNKVTEKGKYVELRCDPISGHTALYWYRQSLGQGPEFLIYFQGTGAADDSGLPNDRFFAVRPEGSVSTLKIQRTERGDSAVYLCASRGVPNTEAFFGQGTRLTVV.

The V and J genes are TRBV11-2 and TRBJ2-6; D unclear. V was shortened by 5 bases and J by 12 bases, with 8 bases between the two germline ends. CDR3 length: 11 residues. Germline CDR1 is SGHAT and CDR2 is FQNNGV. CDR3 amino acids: CASSRSPVLTF. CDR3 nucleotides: TGTGCCAGCAGCCGTAGTCCCGTCCTGACTTTC.

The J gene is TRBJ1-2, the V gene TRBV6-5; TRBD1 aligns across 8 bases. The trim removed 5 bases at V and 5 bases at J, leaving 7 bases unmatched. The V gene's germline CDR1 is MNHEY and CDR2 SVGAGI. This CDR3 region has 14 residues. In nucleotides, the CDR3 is TGTGCCAGCAGTCCCACAGGGGGATGGTATGGCTACACCTTC. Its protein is CASSPTGGWYGYTF.

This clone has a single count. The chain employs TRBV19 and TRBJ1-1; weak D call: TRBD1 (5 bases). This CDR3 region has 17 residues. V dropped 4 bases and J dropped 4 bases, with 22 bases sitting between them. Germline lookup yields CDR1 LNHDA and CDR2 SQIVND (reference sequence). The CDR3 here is CASSTDWGRDQGTEAFF. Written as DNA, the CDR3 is TGTGCCAGTAGTACGGATTGGGGCCGAGATCAGGGCACTGAAGCTTTCTTT.

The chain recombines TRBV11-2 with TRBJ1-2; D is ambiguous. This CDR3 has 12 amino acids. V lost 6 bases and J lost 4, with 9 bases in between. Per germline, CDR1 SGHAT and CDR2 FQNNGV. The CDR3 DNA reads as TGTGCCAGCAGTTCCAACATCTATGGCTACACCTTC. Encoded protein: CASSSNIYGYTF.

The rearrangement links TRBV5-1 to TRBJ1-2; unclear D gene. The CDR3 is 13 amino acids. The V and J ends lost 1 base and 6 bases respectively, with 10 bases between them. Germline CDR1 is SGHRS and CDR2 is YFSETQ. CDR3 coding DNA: TGCGCCAGCAGCTTGTATAGTCCTAATGGCTACACCTTC. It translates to CASSLYSPNGYTF.

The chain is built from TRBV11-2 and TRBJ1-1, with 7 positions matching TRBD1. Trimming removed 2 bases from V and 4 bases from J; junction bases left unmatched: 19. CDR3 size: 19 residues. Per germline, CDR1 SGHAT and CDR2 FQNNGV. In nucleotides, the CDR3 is TGTGCCAGCAGCTTACAAGGGGGCACCACAGGGGAGCTCTCCACTGAAGCTTTCTTT. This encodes CASSLQGGTTGELSTEAFF.